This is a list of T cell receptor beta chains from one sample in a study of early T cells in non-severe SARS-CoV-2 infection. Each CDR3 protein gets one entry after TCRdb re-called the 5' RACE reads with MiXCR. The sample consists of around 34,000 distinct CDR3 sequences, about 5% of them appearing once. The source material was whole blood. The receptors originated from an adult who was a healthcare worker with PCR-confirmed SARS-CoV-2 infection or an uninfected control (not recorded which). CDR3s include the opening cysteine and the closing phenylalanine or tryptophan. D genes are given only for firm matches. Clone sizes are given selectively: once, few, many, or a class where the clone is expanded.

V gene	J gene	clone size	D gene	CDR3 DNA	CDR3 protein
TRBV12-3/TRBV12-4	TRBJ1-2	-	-	TGTGCCAGCAGTTTGCGGTCCGAGGCCGGGGAAGGCTACACCTTC	CASSLRSEAGEGYTF
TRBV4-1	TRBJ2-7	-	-	TGCGCCAGCAGCCACGGGCCGAATTACGAGCAGTACTTC	CASSHGPNYEQYF
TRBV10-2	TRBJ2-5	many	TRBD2	TGCGCCAGCAGTCCCTATCTAGCGGGGGTTGGTGAGACCCAGTACTTC	CASSPYLAGVGETQYF
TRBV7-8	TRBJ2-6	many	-	TGTGCCAGCAGCTCACGCCGGGGGGCTGGTGGGGCCAACGTCCTGACTTTC	CASSSRRGAGGANVLTF
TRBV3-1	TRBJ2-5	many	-	TGTGCCAGCAGCCAAGGGGGGACCCAGTACTTC	CASSQGGTQYF
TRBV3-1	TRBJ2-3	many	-	TGTGCCAGCAGCCAAGAACTCCTGCTGCGGACGGACGGCACAGATACGCAGTATTTT	CASSQELLLRTDGTDTQYF
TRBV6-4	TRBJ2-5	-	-	TGTGCCAGCAGCCCCAGGGTGGGAGAGACCCAGTACTTC	CASSPRVGETQYF
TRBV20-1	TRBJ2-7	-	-	TGCAGTGCTAGAGTCCCGGGAATTTACGAGCAGTACTTC	CSARVPGIYEQYF
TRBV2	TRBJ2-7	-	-	TGTGCCAGCCGAAGACAGCATTACGAGCAGTACTTC	CASRRQHYEQYF
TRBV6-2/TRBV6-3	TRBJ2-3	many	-	TGTGCCAGCAGCCCCCCAGCGGGACATGGCACAGATACGCAGTATTTT	CASSPPAGHGTDTQYF
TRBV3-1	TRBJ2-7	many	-	TGTGCCAGCAGCCAGGCAGCGGGCGAGCAGTACTTC	CASSQAAGEQYF
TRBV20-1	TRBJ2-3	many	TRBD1	TGCAGTGCCTCGAGGGGGCCTGGCACAGATACGCAGTATTTT	CSASRGPGTDTQYF
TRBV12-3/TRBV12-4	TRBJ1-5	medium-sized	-	TGTGCCAGCAGTTGGAGCGGTGGCAATCAGCCCCAGCATTTT	CASSWSGGNQPQHF
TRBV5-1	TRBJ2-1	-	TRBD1	TGCGCCAGCAGCCCCTACAGGGGGCAAGGGTCCTACAATGAGCAGTTCTTC	CASSPYRGQGSYNEQFF
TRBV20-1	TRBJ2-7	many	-	TGCAGTGCCAGGTTGCGGCGGCGCTCCTACGAGCAGTACTTC	CSARLRRRSYEQYF
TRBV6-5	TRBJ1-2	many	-	TGTGCCAGCAGTTACTCGACTGCGGCGCTGGATGGCTACACCTTC	CASSYSTAALDGYTF
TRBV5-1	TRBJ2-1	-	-	TGCGCCAGCAGCTCGGGACTAGGGGGCCATGAGCAGTTCTTC	CASSSGLGGHEQFF
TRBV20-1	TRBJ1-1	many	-	TGCAGTGCACCGAGCCCAGGGGTAACTGAAGCTTTCTTT	CSAPSPGVTEAFF
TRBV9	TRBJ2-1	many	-	TGTGCCAGCAGCGTAGCTCCGGGTACCTCCTACAATGAGCAGTTCTTC	CASSVAPGTSYNEQFF
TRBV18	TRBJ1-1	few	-	TGTGCCAGCTCACCTTCTACGGGTGGGCTTGAAGCTTTCTTT	CASSPSTGGLEAFF
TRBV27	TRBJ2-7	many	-	TGTGCCAGCAGCAAAGGGTACGAGCAGTACTTC	CASSKGYEQYF
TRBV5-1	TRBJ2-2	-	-	TGCGCCAGCAGCACTGGTACAGGAAGAACCGGGGAGCTGTTTTTT	CASSTGTGRTGELFF
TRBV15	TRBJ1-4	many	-	TGTGCCACCAGCCGATTCAGGACGGCAACTAATGAAAAACTGTTTTTT	CATSRFRTATNEKLFF
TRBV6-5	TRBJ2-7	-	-	TGTGCCAGCACCCGCGGAGGTCTCCACGAGCAGTACTTC	CASTRGGLHEQYF
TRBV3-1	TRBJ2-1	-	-	TGTGCCAGCAGCCAGGGGGGGCGAAATGAGCAGTTCTTC	CASSQGGRNEQFF
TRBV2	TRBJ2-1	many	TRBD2	TGTGCCAGCAGGCCAGCGGGGGGTCCCGTGGAGCAGTTCTTC	CASRPAGGPVEQFF
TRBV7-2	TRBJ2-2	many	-	TGTGCCAGCAGCTTAAGAGTTGGATGGAACACCGGGGAGCTGTTTTTT	CASSLRVGWNTGELFF
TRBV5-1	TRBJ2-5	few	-	TGCGCCAGCAGCTTGCTTCAGGGGCAAGAGACCCAGTACTTC	CASSLLQGQETQYF
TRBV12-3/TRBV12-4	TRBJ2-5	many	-	TGTGCCAGCAGTTTGGCGGGGTTCCAAGAGACCCAGTACTTC	CASSLAGFQETQYF
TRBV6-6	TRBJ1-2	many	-	TGTGCCAGCAGTTACGGGGATCGACGCTATGGCTACACCTTC	CASSYGDRRYGYTF
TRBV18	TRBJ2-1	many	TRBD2	TGTGCCAGCTCAGTAGGTAGCGGGGGTTATGAGCAGTTCTTC	CASSVGSGGYEQFF
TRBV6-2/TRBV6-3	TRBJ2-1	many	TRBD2	TGTGCCAGCAGTTACCTACAAGGGCGGGGGACCAACAATGAGCAGTTCTTC	CASSYLQGRGTNNEQFF
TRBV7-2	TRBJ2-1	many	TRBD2	TGTGCGCACCGGGGGGGCAGCTCCTACAATGAGCAGTTCTTC	CAHRGGSSYNEQFF
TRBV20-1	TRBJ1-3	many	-	TGCAGTGCTAGATTAGGGGGGCCTGGAAACACCATATATTTT	CSARLGGPGNTIYF
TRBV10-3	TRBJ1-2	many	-	TGTGCCATCAGTGAATTATCACGTGTCCTCTATGGCTACACCTTC	CAISELSRVLYGYTF
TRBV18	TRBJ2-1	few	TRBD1	TGTGCCAGCTCAATGACAGGGGCTCGAGATGAGCAGTTCTTC	CASSMTGARDEQFF
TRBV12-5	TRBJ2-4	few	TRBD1	TGTGCTAGTGGTTTGAGGGGGACAGGCCTAGCCAAAAACATTCAGTACTTC	CASGLRGTGLAKNIQYF
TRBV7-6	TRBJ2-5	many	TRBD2	TGTGCCAGCAGCTTAAGCTGGAGTAGCGGGGCCGAGACCCAGTACTTC	CASSLSWSSGAETQYF
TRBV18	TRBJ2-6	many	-	TGTGCCAGCTCACCGAGCGTGGCCGGGGCCAACGTCCTGACTTTC	CASSPSVAGANVLTF
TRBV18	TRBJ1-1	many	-	TGTGCCAGCTCACCGACGGAGGGCACTGAAGCTTTCTTT	CASSPTEGTEAFF
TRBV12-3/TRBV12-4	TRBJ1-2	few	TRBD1	TGTGCCAGCAGTAGGACAGGGTATGGCTACACCTTC	CASSRTGYGYTF